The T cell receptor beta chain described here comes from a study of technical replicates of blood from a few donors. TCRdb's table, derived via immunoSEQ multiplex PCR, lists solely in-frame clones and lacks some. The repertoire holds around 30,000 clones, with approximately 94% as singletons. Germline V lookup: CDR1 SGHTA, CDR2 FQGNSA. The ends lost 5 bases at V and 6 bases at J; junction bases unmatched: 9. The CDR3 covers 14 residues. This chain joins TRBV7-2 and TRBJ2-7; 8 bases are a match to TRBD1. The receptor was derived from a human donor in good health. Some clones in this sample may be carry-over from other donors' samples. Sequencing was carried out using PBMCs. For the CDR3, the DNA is TGTGCCAGCAGCCCCCGGACAGGGACCCCCGAGCAGTACTTC. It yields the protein CASSPRTGTPEQYF.